This T cell receptor beta chain stems from a study of regulatory T cells in long-lasting Graves disease. Study information: By definition, persistent Graves' disease involved antithyroid drugs for over 5 years alongside positive TSH receptor antibodies.

This clonotype was counted a few times. Its antigen is currently unknown. The study's findings and limits: Newly diagnosed Graves' patients had higher TCR diversity than persistent ones.

Described time point: persistent/refractory GD, antithyroid drugs over 5 years with positive TRAb. RNA extracted from PBMCs served as the sequencing template. CDR3 regions were amplified by Arm-PCR using iRepertoire HTBI primers to build TCR beta libraries. TCRdb re-analysed the multiplex PCR reads in MiXCR, keeping a single row per CDR3 protein. Here the sample spans approximately 470,000 distinct CDR3 sequences, roughly 20% being singletons. The TCR comes from a female donor with Graves disease. The material was peripheral blood mononuclear cells (PBMCs), obtained when the disease was refractory, from a patient treated with antithyroid drugs.

The CDR3 region is CAWSLGLAGGKAKNIQYF. CDR3 sequence (DNA): TGTGCCTGGAGTCTGGGACTAGCGGGAGGGAAAGCCAAAAACATTCAGTACTTC. This rearrangement joins TRBV30 to TRBJ2-4; TRBD2 matches at 16 bases. Germline V gives CDR1 GTSNPN, CDR2 SVGIG (reference sequence). The CDR3 runs to 18 residues. V was clipped by 2 bases and J by 0 bases; unmatched bases: 4.